These 10 T cell receptor beta chains originate from one sample sequenced in a study of cytomegalovirus exposure and HLA in healthy donors. PCR was performed using 60 Vbeta and 13 Jbeta primers. Generated by immunoSEQ multiplex PCR, the TCRdb table keeps only in-frame clones and is missing some. Found here are roughly 250,000 clones, approximately 70% of them singletons; the top ten hold approximately 2.1%. Material: PBMCs. The receptors were gathered from a female donor in good health and CMV-seronegative.

This clone was seen a handful of times. The rearrangement links TRBV6-1 to TRBJ2-7; weak D call: TRBD1 (6 bases). V shed 5 bases and J shed 6 bases, with 17 bases lying between them. This CDR3 is 14 amino acids long. Germline V gene lookup returns CDR1 MNHNS and CDR2 SASEGT. CDR3 sequence (DNA): TGTGCCAGCAGTTTAGCCGGGACGACAGGCGAGCAGTACTTC. The encoded protein is CASSLAGTTGEQYF.

The gene calls are TRBV11-2 and TRBJ2-3; D is unresolved. The CDR3 is 12 amino acids. Germline CDR1 reads SGHAT; CDR2 reads FQNNGV. Trimming shortened V by 0 bases and J by 6 bases, and 4 bases separated the two germline ends. The CDR3 nucleotides are TGTGCCAGCAGCTTAGATGAGGATACGCAGTATTTT. Its protein is CASSLDEDTQYF.

This chain joins TRBV27 and TRBJ1-5; TRBD1 matches 9 bases. Germline trimming cut 1 base from V and 1 base from J; bases unmatched to any gene: 2. The germline gives CDR1 MNHEY, CDR2 SMNVEV (reference sequence). The CDR3 extends over 16 amino acids. DNA for the CDR3: TGTGCCAGCAGTTTATACGGGACAGGGAGCAATCAGCCCCAGCATTTT. Translating it yields CASSLYGTGSNQPQHF.

This rearrangement joins TRBV5-4 to TRBJ2-2; 7 nucleotides align to TRBD2. V dropped 0 bases and J dropped 7; count of bases not matched to a gene: 0. CDR1 is SGHNT and CDR2 is YYREEE in the germline V gene (reference sequence). There are 13 residues in the CDR3. The CDR3 region is CASSLGEGGELFF. The CDR3 DNA is TGTGCCAGCAGCTTGGGGGAGGGCGGGGAGCTGTTTTTT.

The chain employs TRBV15 and TRBJ2-1, with D maybe TRBD1 (5 bases). V shed 0 bases and J shed 9 bases, with 6 bases lying between them. Germline assignment: CDR1 LNHNV and CDR2 YYDKDF (reference sequence). The CDR3 has 12 residues. The CDR3 DNA is TGTGCCACCAGCAGAGAAGGGGTTGAGCAGTTCTTC. Translation gives CATSREGVEQFF.

The chain is built from TRBV7-8 and TRBJ1-5; D not certain. V lost 5 bases, J lost 1 base, and 15 bases lay in between. From germline, CDR1 is SGHVS and CDR2 FQNEAQ. The CDR3 is 16 residues long. This CDR3 is CASSPPTAGSNQPQHF. The DNA for the CDR3 is TGTGCCAGCAGCCCCCCGACCGCGGGAAGCAATCAGCCCCAGCATTTT. Complete variable domain (other parts from reference TRBV7-8 and TRBJ1-5): GAGVSQSPRYKVAKRGQDVALRCDPISGHVSLFWYQQALGQGPEFLTYFQNEAQLDKSGLPSDRFFAERPEGSVSTLKIQRTQQEDSAVYLCASSPPTAGSNQPQHFGDGTRLSIL.

This clone was seen a few times. This chain connects TRBV7-9 to TRBJ1-2, with 7 bases that match TRBD1. With V trimmed by 3 bases and J by 6 bases, 10 bases remained unmatched. The CDR3 runs to 15 residues. In germline, CDR1 is SEHNR, CDR2 FQNEAQ (reference sequence). CDR3 sequence reads: CASSFPARQGHGYTF. In DNA, the CDR3 is TGTGCCAGCAGCTTCCCCGCCAGACAGGGACATGGCTACACCTTC.

The chain links TRBV25-1 to TRBJ2-1, with 12 bases aligning to TRBD2. CDR3 length: 15 residues. Unmatched junction bases numbered 7, after V lost 6 bases and J lost 7 bases. From germline, CDR1 is MGHDK and CDR2 SYGVNS. CDR3 in DNA: TGTGCCAGCAGCCAAGGACTAGCGGGGAGAAATGAGCAGTTCTTC. The encoded protein is CASSQGLAGRNEQFF.

The table lists this clone with a few counts. This chain connects TRBV6-6 to TRBJ1-2, with D possibly being TRBD1 (5 bases). Looked up from germline, CDR1 is MNHNY and CDR2 is SVGAGI (reference sequence). V was clipped by 3 bases and J by 4 bases, with 12 bases between them. This CDR3 has 14 amino acids. CDR3 protein: CASSYSGEGYGYTF. CDR3 in DNA: TGTGCCAGCAGTTATTCGGGGGAAGGCTATGGCTACACCTTC.

The V call is TRBV10-3, the J call TRBJ2-1, with TRBD1 matching 7 bases. The germline V gene has CDR1 ENHRY and CDR2 SYGVKD. This CDR3 has 14 residues. The J segment lost 9 bases and the V segment lost 6 bases, leaving 11 bases of the junction unmatched. Written as DNA, the CDR3 is TGTGCCATCAGCCGGGACAGAGACTTCGGTGAGCAGTTCTTC. Its translation: CAISRDRDFGEQFF.